The TCR beta chain described here comes from a study of blood T cell repertoires in COVID-19. CDR3 length: 16 amino acids. In germline, CDR1 is SEHNR, CDR2 FQNEAQ (reference sequence). J gave up 2 bases and V 5 bases, and 11 bases lay outside the gene matches. The count of this clone is one. The protocol was immunoSEQ multiplex PCR, while the TCRdb copy is restricted to in-frame clones and leaves out a portion. The data contain over 200,000 clones, 75% to 90% of them seen just once; the ten biggest clones take up approximately 18%. Sequenced material: PBMCs or T cells enriched from blood (not recorded which). The receptor was isolated from a man in his forties who had recovered from COVID-19. V is TRBV7-9 and J is TRBJ2-7, with 8 positions matching TRBD1. The CDR3 region is CASSRIPGGAPYEQYF. DNA of the CDR3: TGTGCCAGCAGCCGAATACCAGGGGGCGCCCCCTACGAGCAGTACTTC.